This TCR beta chain originates from a study of blood T cell repertoires in COVID-19. Study-wide background: Researchers got acute and convalescent COVID-19 samples from the United States, Italy and Spain. T cells, B-cell-depleted T cells, or PBMCs supplied cDNA or gDNA.

The V gene end was trimmed by 3 bases and the J gene end by 1 base; junction bases not matched to a gene: 8. This CDR3 contains 18 residues. Germline V gene lookup returns CDR1 SEHNR and CDR2 FQNEAQ (reference sequence). Authors' data handling: Reference gene primer amplification gave nucleated cell count estimates. Repertoires were generated with immunoSEQ multiplex PCR, while TCRdb's copy carries only in-frame clones and drops some. V and J calls and clone size are as listed in that table; D and trimming were resolved from the DNA. The sample carries 95,000 to 110,000 clones, over 70% recorded once.

The TCR was taken from a human donor in a cohort sampled during active or convalescent COVID-19. The sequenced sample consisted of peripheral blood. The rearrangement links TRBV7-9 to TRBJ1-6, with 8 bases fitting TRBD1. As DNA, the CDR3 is TGTGCCAGCAGCTTCGGACAGGGTGAGGGTTCCTATAATTCACCCCTCCACTTT. Protein product: CASSFGQGEGSYNSPLHF.